The text below deals with one TCR beta chain. Some clones are missing from TCRdb's copy, which holds only in-frame ones; the method was immunoSEQ multiplex PCR. This table has about 230,000 clones, about 84% appearing once. The data belong to a study of blood T cell repertoires in COVID-19. Study overall: Acute and convalescent COVID-19 specimens originated in the United States, Italy and Spain.

Assignments of participants to cohorts depended upon their own reported clinical history. Recovered status in Cohort 3 required two negative PCRs, clearance, or symptom resolution. V was clipped by 3 bases and J by 2 bases; unmatched bases: 1. This CDR3 is built from 14 residues. Germline V CDR1 and CDR2: KGHSH, LQKENI. V is TRBV18 and J is TRBJ1-3, with 7 bases matching TRBD1. The TCR was taken from a man aged 60 to 69 who had recovered from COVID-19. Sequenced: PBMCs or T cells enriched from blood (not recorded which). As DNA, the CDR3 is TGTGCCAGCTCACCGACAGGGCCTGGAAACACCATATATTTT. Its protein product is CASSPTGPGNTIYF.